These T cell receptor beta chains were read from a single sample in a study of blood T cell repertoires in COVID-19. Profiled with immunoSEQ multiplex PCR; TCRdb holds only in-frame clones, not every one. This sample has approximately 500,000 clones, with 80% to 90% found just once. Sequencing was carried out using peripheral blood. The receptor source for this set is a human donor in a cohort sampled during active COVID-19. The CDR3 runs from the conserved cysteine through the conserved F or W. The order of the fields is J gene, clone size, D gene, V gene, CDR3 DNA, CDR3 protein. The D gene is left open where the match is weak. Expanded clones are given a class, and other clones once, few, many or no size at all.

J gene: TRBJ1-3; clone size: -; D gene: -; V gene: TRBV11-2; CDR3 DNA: TGTGCCAGCAGCAACGGTGGGGGGGCACACTCTGGAAACACCATATATTTT; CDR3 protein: CASSNGGGAHSGNTIYF
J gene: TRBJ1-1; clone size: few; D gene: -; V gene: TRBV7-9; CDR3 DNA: TGTGCCAGCAGCTTAGGATCGGGGGGCCCCGGGGAAGCTTTCTTT; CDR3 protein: CASSLGSGGPGEAFF
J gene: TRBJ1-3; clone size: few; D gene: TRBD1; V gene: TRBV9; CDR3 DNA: TGTGCCAGCAGCTTTGGACAGGGGGCGCGAGGAAACACCATATATTTT; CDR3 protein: CASSFGQGARGNTIYF
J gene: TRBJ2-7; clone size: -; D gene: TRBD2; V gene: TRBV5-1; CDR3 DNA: TGCGCCAGCAGCTTGGAAGGAGGACTAGCGGGAGCCCACGAGCAGTACTTC; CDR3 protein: CASSLEGGLAGAHEQYF
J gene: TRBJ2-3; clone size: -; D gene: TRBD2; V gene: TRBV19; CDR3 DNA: TGTGCCAGTAGTACTCTAGCGGGAGTGACAGATACGCAGTATTTT; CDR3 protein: CASSTLAGVTDTQYF
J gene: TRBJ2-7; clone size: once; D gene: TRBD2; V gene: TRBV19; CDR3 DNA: TGTGCCAGTAGTATATTTCCGGGACCCACGGGAGGCGAGCAGTACTTC; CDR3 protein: CASSIFPGPTGGEQYF
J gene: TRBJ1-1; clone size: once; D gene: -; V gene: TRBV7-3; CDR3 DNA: TGTGCCAGCAGCTTTTCAGGGAACACTGAAGCTTTCTTT; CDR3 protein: CASSFSGNTEAFF
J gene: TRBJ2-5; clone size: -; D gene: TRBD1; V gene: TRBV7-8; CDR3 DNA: TGTGCCAGCAGCTTAACGACAGGGTTGAACCAAGAGACCCAGTACTTC; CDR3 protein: CASSLTTGLNQETQYF
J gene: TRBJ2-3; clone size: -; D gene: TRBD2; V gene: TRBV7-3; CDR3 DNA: TGTGCCAGTGGGGAGGGTAGGCTAGCGGGGACAGATACGCAGTATTTT; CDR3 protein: CASGEGRLAGTDTQYF
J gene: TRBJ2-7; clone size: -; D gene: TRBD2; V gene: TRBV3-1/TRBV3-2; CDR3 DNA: TGTGCCAGCAGCCAAACTAGCGACTACTTCTACGAGCAGTACTTC; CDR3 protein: CASSQTSDYFYEQYF
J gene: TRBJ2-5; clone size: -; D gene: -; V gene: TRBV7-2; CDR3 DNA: TGTGCCAGCAGCTTCGGACAGCCCCAAGAGACCCAGTACTTC; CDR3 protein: CASSFGQPQETQYF
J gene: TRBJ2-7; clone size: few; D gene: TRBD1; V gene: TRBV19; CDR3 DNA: TGTGCCAGTAAAAACGGACAGGGAAGGGGCGAGCAGTACTTC; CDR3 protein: CASKNGQGRGEQYF
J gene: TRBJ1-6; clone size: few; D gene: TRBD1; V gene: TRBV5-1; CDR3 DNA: TGCGCCAGTGGGACAGGGGGCAATTCACCCCTCCACTTT; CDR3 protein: CASGTGGNSPLHF
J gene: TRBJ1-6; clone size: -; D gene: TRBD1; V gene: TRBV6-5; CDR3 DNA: TGTGCCAGCAGGGCAGGGGGTGGGAATTCACCCCTCCACTTT; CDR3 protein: CASRAGGGNSPLHF
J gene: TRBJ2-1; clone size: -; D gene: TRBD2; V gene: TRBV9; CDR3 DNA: TGTGCCAGCAGCGCCCGCCTAGCGGGGTACAATGAGCAGTTCTTC; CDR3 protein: CASSARLAGYNEQFF
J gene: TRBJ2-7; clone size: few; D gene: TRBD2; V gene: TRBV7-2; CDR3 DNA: TGTGCCAGCAGCTCGGGACTACGAAACGAGCAGTACTTC; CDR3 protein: CASSSGLRNEQYF
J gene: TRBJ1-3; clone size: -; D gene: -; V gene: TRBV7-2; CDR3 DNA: TGTGCCAGCAGCTCCCGGCTGGGGGGGAACACCATATATTTT; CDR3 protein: CASSSRLGGNTIYF
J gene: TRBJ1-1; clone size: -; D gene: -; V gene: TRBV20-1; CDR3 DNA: TGCAGTGGCTTAAAGACAGTTGAAGCTTTCTTT; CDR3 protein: CSGLKTVEAFF
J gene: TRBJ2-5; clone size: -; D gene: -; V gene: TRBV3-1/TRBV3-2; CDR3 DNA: TGTGCCAGCAGCCAAGGGGCGGGTACAGAGACCCAGTACTTC; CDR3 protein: CASSQGAGTETQYF
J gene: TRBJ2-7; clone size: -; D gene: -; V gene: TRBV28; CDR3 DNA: TGTGCCACCTTCTACTACGAGCAGTACTTC; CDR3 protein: CATFYYEQYF
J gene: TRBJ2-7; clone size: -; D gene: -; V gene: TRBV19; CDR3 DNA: TGTGCCAGTAAGTCTACTAGACGGGGGAACGAGCAGTACTTC; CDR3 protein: CASKSTRRGNEQYF
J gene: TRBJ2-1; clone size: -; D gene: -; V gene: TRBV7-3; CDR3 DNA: TGTGCCAGCAGCCCGGGAGACAAGCAGTTCTTC; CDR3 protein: CASSPGDKQFF
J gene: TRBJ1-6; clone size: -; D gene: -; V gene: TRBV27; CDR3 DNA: TGTGCCAGCAGTTCACAAGGGGGTGGAGTTTCACCCCTCCACTTT; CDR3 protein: CASSSQGGGVSPLHF
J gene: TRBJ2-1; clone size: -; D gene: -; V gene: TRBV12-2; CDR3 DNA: TGTGCAAGTCGCTTCGGACAGCCTAATCACTACAATGAGCAGTTCTTC; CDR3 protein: CASRFGQPNHYNEQFF
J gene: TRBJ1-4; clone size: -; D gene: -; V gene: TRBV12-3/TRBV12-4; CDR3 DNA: TGTGCCAGCAGGTCTAGTGAAAAACTGTTTTTT; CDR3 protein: CASRSSEKLFF
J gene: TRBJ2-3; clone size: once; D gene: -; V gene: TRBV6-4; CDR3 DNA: TGTGCCAGCAGTGAATCCCGCGGGGATACGCAGTATTTT; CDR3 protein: CASSESRGDTQYF
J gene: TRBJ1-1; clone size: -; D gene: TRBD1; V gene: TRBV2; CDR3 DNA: TGTGCCAGCAGTGTTACAGGGGCTGACACTGAAGCTTTCTTT; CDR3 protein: CASSVTGADTEAFF
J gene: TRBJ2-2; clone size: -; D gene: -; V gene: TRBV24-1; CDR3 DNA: TGTGCCACCAGTGATTTAGGCGGGAACACCGGGGAGCTGTTTTTT; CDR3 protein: CATSDLGGNTGELFF
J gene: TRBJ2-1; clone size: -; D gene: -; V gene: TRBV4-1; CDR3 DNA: TGCGCCAGCAGCCAAGATCCCACCCCAGGGATCTACAATGAGCAGTTCTTC; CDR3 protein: CASSQDPTPGIYNEQFF
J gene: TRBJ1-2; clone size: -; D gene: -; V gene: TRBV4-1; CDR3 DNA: TGCGCCAGCAGCCAAGATACCTCGGGACTTAACTATGGCTACACCTTC; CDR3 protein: CASSQDTSGLNYGYTF
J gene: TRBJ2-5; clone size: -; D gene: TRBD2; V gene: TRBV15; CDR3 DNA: TGTGCCACCAGCAGACTGGCGGGAGCTAGTTGGGAGACCCAGTACTTC; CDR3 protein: CATSRLAGASWETQYF
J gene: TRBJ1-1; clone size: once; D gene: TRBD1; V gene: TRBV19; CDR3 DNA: TGTGCCAGTAGTATACCGGGACAGGGGGCCGGCACTGAAGCTTTCTTT; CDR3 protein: CASSIPGQGAGTEAFF
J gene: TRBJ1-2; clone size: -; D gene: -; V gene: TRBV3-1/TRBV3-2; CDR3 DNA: TGTGCCAGCAGCCAAGAACCAGGGCGTCTCTTCTACACCTTC; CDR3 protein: CASSQEPGRLFYTF
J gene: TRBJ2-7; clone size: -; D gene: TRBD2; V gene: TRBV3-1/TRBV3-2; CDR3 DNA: TGTGCCAGCAGCCAAGGATCTAGCGGGAGGTCCTACGAGCAGTACTTC; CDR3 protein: CASSQGSSGRSYEQYF
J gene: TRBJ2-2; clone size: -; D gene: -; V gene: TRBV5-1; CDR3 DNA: TGCGCCAGCAGCTTGGGAACTCTAGGGAACACCGGGGAGCTGTTTTTT; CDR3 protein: CASSLGTLGNTGELFF
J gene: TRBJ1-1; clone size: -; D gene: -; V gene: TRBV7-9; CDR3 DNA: TGTGCCAGCAGCTTCGCCACTGACACTGAAGCTTTCTTT; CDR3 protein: CASSFATDTEAFF
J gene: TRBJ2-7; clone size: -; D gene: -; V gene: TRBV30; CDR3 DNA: TGTGCCTGGAACGGCGGGGCGCTTTACGAGCAGTACTTC; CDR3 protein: CAWNGGALYEQYF
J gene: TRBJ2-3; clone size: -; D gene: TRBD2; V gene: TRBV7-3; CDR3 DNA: TGTGCCAGCAGCTTAAAGACGGGAGGGCCAACAGATACGCAGTATTTT; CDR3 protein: CASSLKTGGPTDTQYF
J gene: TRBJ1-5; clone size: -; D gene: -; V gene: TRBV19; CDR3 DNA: TGTGCCAGTAGTATAATTCCCACCGGACTAAATCAGCCCCAGCATTTT; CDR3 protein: CASSIIPTGLNQPQHF
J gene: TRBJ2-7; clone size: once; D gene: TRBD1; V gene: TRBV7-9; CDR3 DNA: TGTGCCAGCAGCTCCCTGCGAACAGGGGGCGCGGAGTACGAGCAGTACTTC; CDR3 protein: CASSSLRTGGAEYEQYF
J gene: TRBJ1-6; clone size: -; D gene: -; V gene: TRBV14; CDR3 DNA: TGTGCCAGCAGCCGAACCGAGACAGCCGAGGATTCACCCCTCCACTTT; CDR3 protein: CASSRTETAEDSPLHF
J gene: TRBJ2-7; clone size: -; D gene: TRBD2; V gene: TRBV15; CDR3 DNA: TGTGCCACCAGTAGCGGGAGCAGGAGCTACGAGCAGTACTTC; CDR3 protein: CATSSGSRSYEQYF
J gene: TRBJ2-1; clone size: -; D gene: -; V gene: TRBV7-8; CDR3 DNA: TGTGCCAGCAGCCTAGGCCGGTACAATGAGCAGTTCTTC; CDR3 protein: CASSLGRYNEQFF
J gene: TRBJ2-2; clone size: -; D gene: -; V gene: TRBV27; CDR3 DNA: TGTGCCAGCAGTTTCGGGAGCCCTAACACCGGGGAGCTGTTTTTT; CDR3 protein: CASSFGSPNTGELFF
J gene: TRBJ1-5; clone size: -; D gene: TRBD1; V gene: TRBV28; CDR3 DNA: TGTGCCAGCAGTTTAGGGGACAGGGGCCATCAGCCCCAGCATTTT; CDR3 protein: CASSLGDRGHQPQHF
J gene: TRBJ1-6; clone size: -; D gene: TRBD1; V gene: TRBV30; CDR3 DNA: TGTGCCTGGAGTCCCATCGCCCGGGACAGAGATAATTCACCCCTCCACTTT; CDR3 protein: CAWSPIARDRDNSPLHF
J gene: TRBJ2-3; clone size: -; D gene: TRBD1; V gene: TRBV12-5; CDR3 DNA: TGTGCTAGTGGCCTGGACAGGGTAAAAGATACGCAGTATTTT; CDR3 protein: CASGLDRVKDTQYF
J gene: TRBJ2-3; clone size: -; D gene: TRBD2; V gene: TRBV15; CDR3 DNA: TGTGCCACCAGCAGAGACAGACTAGCTACAGATACGCAGTATTTT; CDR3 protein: CATSRDRLATDTQYF
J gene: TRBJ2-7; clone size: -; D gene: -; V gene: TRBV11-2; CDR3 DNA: TGTGCCAGCAGCTTAGTCGGCAGGGGTCCCTCATCCTACGAGCAGTACTTC; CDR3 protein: CASSLVGRGPSSYEQYF
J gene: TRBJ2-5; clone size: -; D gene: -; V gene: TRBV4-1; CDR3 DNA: TGCGCCAGCAGCCATACCTATTCGCGGACCCAGTACTTC; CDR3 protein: CASSHTYSRTQYF
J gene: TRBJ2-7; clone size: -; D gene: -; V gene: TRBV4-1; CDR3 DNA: TGCGCCAGCAGCCAAGTTCTTGGGGGCCACGAGCAGTACTTC; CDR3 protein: CASSQVLGGHEQYF